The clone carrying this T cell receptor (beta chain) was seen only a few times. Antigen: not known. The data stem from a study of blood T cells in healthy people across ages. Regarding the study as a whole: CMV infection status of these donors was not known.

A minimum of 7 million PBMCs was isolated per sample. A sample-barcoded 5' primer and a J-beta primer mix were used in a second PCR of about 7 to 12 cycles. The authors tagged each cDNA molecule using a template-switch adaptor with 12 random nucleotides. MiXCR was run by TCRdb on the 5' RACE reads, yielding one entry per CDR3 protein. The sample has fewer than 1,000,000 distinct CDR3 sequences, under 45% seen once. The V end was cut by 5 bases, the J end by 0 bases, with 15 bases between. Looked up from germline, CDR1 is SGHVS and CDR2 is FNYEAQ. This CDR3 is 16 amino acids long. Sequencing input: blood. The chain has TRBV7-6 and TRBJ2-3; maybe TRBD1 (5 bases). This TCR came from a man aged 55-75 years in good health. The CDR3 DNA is TGTGCCAGCAGCCCACGTTCAGGGCCGAGCACAGATACGCAGTATTTT. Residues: CASSPRSGPSTDTQYF.